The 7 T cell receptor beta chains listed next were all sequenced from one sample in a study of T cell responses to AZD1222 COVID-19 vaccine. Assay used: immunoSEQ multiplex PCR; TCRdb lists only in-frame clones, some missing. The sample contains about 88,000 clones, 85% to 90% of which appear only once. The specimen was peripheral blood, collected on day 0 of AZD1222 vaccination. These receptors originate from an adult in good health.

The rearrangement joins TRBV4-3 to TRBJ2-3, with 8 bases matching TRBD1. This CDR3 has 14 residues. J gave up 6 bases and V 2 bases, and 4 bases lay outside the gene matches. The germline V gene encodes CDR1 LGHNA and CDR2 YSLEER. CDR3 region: CASSQTRGHDTQYF. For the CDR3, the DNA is TGCGCCAGCAGCCAAACCAGGGGGCACGATACGCAGTATTTT.

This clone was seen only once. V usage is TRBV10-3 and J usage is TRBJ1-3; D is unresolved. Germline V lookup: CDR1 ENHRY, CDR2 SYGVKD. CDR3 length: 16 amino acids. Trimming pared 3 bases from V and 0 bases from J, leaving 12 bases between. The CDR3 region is CAISDVDVLSGNTIYF. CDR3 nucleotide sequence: TGTGCCATCAGTGACGTGGACGTCCTCTCTGGAAACACCATATATTTT.

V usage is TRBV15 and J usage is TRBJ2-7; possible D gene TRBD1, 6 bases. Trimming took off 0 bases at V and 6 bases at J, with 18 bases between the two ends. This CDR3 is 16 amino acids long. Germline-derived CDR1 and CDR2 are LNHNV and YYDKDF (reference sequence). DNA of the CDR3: TGTGCCACCAGCAGAGATCAGGGAACAGGGAAGGGCGAGCAGTACTTC. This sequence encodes CATSRDQGTGKGEQYF. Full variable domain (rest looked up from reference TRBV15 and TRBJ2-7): DAMVIQNPRYQVTQFGKPVTLSCSQTLNHNVMYWYQQKSSQAPKLLFHYYDKDFNNEADTPDNFQSRRPNTSFCFLDIRSPGLGDTAMYLCATSRDQGTGKGEQYFGPGTRLTVT.

The CDR3 loop is CASSQGPGASKNIQYF. The CDR3 DNA reads TGTGCCAGCAGCCAAGGACCCGGCGCATCCAAAAACATTCAGTACTTC. This rearrangement joins TRBV3-1 (or the pseudogene TRBV3-2) to TRBJ2-4; D not certain. V was shortened by 1 base and J by 2 bases, with 12 bases between the two germline ends. The CDR3 runs to 16 residues. The germline V gene encodes CDR1 LGHDT and CDR2 YNNKEL (reference sequence).

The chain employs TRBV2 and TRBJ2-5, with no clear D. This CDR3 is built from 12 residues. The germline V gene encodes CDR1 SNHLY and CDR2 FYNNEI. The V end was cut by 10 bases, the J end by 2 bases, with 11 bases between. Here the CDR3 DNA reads TGTGCCACCCAATCGGAACAAGAGACCCAGTACTTC. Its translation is CATQSEQETQYF.

For the CDR3, the DNA is TGCAGTGCTAGTAAGGGGGCCGAAGAGACCCAGTACTTC. Translation gives CSASKGAEETQYF. The J gene is TRBJ2-5, the V gene TRBV20-1; 7 bases are shared with TRBD1. The junction had 4 bases not matched to a gene; V was cut back by 3 bases and J by 3 bases. The CDR3 consists of 13 residues. Germline V CDR1 and CDR2: DFQATT, SNEGSKA (reference sequence).

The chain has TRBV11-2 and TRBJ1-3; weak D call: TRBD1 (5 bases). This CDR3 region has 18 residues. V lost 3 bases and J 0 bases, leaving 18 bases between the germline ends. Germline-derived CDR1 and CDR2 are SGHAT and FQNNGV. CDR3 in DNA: TGTGCCAGCAGCTTTACTTGGGGGGGTTCGATCTCTGGAAACACCATATATTTT. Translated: CASSFTWGGSISGNTIYF.